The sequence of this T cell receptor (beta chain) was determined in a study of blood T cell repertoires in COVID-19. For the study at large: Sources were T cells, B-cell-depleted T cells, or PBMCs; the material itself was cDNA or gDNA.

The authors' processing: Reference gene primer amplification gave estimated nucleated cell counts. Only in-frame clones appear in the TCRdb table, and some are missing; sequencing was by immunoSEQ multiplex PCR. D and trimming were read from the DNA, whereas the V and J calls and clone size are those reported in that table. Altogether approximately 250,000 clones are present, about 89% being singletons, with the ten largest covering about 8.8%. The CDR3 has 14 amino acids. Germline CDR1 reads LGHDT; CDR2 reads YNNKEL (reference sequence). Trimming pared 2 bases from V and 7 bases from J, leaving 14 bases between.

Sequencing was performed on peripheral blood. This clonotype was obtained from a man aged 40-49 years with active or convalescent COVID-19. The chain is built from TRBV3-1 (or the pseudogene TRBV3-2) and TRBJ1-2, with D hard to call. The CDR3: CASSQPPDWIGYTF. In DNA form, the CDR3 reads TGTGCCAGCAGCCAACCTCCGGACTGGATTGGCTACACCTTC.